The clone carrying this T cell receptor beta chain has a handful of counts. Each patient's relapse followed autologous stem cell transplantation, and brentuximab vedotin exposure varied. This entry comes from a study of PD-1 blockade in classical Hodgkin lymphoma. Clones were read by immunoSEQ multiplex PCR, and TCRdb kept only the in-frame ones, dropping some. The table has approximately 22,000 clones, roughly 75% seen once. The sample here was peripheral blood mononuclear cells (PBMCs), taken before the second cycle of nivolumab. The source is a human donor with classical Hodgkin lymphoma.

This CDR3 is CASSFEESYEQYF. CDR3 nucleotide sequence: TGTGCCAGCAGCTTCGAAGAATCCTACGAGCAGTACTTC. The rearrangement links TRBV7-9 to TRBJ2-7; unclear D gene. V shed 3 bases and J shed 1 base, with 7 bases lying between them. CDR3 length equals 13 residues. The germline CDR1 and CDR2 sequences are SEHNR and FQNEAQ (reference sequence).